Listed below are T cell receptor beta chains from one sample, sequenced in a study of T cell responses to AZD1222 COVID-19 vaccine. Repertoires were generated with immunoSEQ multiplex PCR, while TCRdb's copy carries only in-frame clones and drops some. Of 90,000 to 120,000 clones listed, around 90% were seen once; the top ten hold 3% to 3.5%. The source was peripheral blood, collected on day 0 of MenACWY control vaccination. These TCRs come from an adult in good health. CDR3s leave out the opening cysteine and the closing phenylalanine or tryptophan. The D gene is left open where the match is weak.

>TRBJ2-3|TRBD2|TRBV5-1
ASSLGLAGPDTQY
>TRBJ2-3|-|TRBV29-1
SGITGYSDTQY
>TRBJ2-2|-|TRBV7-3
ASSLTTGSGELF
>TRBJ2-5|TRBD1|TRBV6-2/TRBV6-3
ASSDRGGGVWQETQY
>TRBJ2-3|TRBD2|TRBV5-1
ASSPGLAGDTQY
>TRBJ2-7|TRBD2|TRBV5-1
ASSLLSGGTEQY
>TRBJ1-1|TRBD1|TRBV11-2
ASSQRQGGTEAF
>TRBJ1-2|-|TRBV9
ASSSRGVYGYT
>TRBJ2-7|TRBD1|TRBV6-5
ASRLTGAYEQY
>TRBJ1-5|-|TRBV14
ASSTAVNQPQH
>TRBJ1-1|-|TRBV27
ASSPARGSGTEAF
>TRBJ1-5|-|TRBV7-8
ASNHLQGYSNQPQH
>TRBJ2-3|-|TRBV19
ASRGLGDTDTQY
>TRBJ1-2|TRBD1|TRBV7-8
ASSSIGTGYT
>TRBJ1-2|-|TRBV11-2
ASSIGQYGYT
>TRBJ2-6|-|TRBV3-1/TRBV3-2
ASSQRSGANVLT
>TRBJ2-2|-|TRBV18
ASSPPGGRDTGELF
>TRBJ1-1|TRBD1|TRBV25-1
ASSPPDRGWDTEAF
>TRBJ1-1|TRBD1|TRBV4-3
ASSRLTGGRTEAF
>TRBJ2-3|-|TRBV6-5
ASSDGAAPIDTQY
>TRBJ1-4|-|TRBV5-1
ASSLLGSEKLF
>TRBJ2-3|-|TRBV4-3
ASSQSGRADTQY
>TRBJ2-7|TRBD1|TRBV5-5
ASSLWDSYEQY
>TRBJ2-1|-|TRBV7-9
ASSLAVKGEQF
>TRBJ1-2|TRBD1|TRBV5-4
ASSDAQGAAYGYT
>TRBJ2-2|-|TRBV19
ASSIAAGELF
>TRBJ1-2|-|TRBV4-2
ASSAQGATPGYT
>TRBJ1-2|-|TRBV28
ASLSDWVGANYGYT
>TRBJ1-1|TRBD1|TRBV7-9
ASSQGGRTEAF
>TRBJ1-1|-|TRBV2
ASSVRVNTEAF
>TRBJ1-5|-|TRBV2
ASREDGASNQPQH
>TRBJ2-3|TRBD1|TRBV7-8
ASSPDRSRDRYSTDTQY
>TRBJ1-5|TRBD1|TRBV30
AWSHRGSNQPQH
>TRBJ2-3|-|TRBV4-1
ASESSGTLGDTQY
>TRBJ1-1|TRBD1|TRBV5-1
ASSSWGQVYTEAF
>TRBJ1-1|-|TRBV7-2
ASSLGAGDTEAF
>TRBJ1-1|TRBD1|TRBV11-3
ASSPSTRGAEAF
>TRBJ2-2|-|TRBV7-2
ASRPSRNTGELF
>TRBJ1-4|-|TRBV5-1
ASSLDPGRLF
>TRBJ1-2|-|TRBV5-4
ASSLQGSNYGYT
>TRBJ1-1|-|TRBV2
ATSRGLNTEAF
>TRBJ2-3|-|TRBV5-6
ASSLDRLNTQY
>TRBJ1-4|TRBD1|TRBV9
ASSHKTGAEEKLF
>TRBJ1-2|-|TRBV7-9
ASSLNNYGYT